This T cell receptor (beta chain) appears in the sequencing data of a study of T cell repertoires in cytomegalovirus infection. The study's findings and limits: HLA-C-restricted CMV clonotypes gave the most frequent clonotype in two of eight donors.

Points on this clonotype: Its antigen is not known.

In TCRdb, the reads were re-called with MiXCR into one record per CDR3 protein. Of about 920,000 distinct CDR3 sequences in the sample, less than 40% were seen once. Germline V gene sequence: CDR1 PRHDT, CDR2 FYEKMQ (reference sequence). Between the trimmed V and J ends, which lost 5 bases and 2 bases, there was a span of 13 bases. The CDR3 totals 15 residues. The clonotype was recovered from a human donor in good health (CMV status not recorded). Some clones in this sample may be carry-over from other donors' samples. This specimen consisted of cultured CD8+ T cells from PBMCs, obtained from culture after CMV antigen stimulation. The chain joins TRBV13 to TRBJ1-3, with a possible D match to TRBD1 (5 bases). CDR3 in amino acids: CASSPGPGPGNTIYF. CDR3 DNA sequence: TGTGCCAGCAGCCCGGGACCCGGACCTGGAAACACCATATATTTT.